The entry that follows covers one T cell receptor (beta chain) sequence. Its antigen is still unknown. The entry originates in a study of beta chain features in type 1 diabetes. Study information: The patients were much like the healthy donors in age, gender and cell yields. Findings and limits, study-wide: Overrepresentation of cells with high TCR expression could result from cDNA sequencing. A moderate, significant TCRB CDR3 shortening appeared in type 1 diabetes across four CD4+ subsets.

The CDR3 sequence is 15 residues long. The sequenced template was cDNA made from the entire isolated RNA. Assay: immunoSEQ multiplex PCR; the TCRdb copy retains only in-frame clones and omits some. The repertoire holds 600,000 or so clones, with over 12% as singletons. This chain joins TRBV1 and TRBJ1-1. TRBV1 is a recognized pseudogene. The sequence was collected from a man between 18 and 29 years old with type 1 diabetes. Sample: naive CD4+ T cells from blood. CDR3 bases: TGCACCAGCAGCCATATCCCCCTCGGCTACACTGAAGCTTTCTTT. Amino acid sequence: CTSSHIPLGYTEAFF.